Shown below are 29 T cell receptor beta chains from a single sample sequenced in a study of post-analysis software for immune sequencing data. No antigen has been assigned to these receptors. Findings of the study overall: Comparison of patients with controls showed 5 or 6 TRBV segments more frequent in patients, TRBV5-6, TRBV5-1 and TRBV20-1 among them.

Included in the TCR beta cDNA libraries were unique molecular identifiers. In TCRdb, the PCR reads were re-called with MiXCR into one record per CDR3 protein. The sample lists approximately 360,000 distinct CDR3 sequences, roughly 38% seen once, with around an eighth in the top ten. Sequencing was performed on blood. These receptors were collected from a girl between 5 and 17 years old with multiple sclerosis.

This sequence joins TRBV28 and TRBJ2-5; 10 bases are shared with TRBD1. The DNA end favors TRBJ2-1, so the J call may be wrong. The CDR3 sequence is 15 residues long. Germline-derived CDR1 and CDR2 are MDHEN and SYDVKM. The CDR3 bases are TGTGCCAGCAGTTTTTTGGGGACAGGGGAAGAGACCCAGTTCTTC. The encoded protein is CASSFLGTGEETQFF.

In its sample, this clonotype was seen a few times. The chain is built from TRBV6-1 and TRBJ1-5; D unresolved. This CDR3 region has 16 residues. Germline-derived CDR1 and CDR2 are MNHNS and SASEGT. V lost 3 bases and J lost 1, with 13 bases in between. Here the CDR3 reads CASSDLGYYSNQPQHF. CDR3 nucleotides: TGTGCCAGCAGTGACCTGGGGTATTACAGCAATCAGCCCCAGCATTTT.

The chain uses TRBV9 and TRBJ1-1, with D unclear. With 3 bases removed from V and 0 bases from J, the gap between germline ends came to 12 bases. Germline CDR1 SGDLS, CDR2 YYNGEE. This CDR3 has 15 amino acids. In nucleotides, the CDR3 is TGTGCCAGCAGCGGGTCCCGCGGGGTGAACACTGAAGCTTTCTTT. This gives the protein CASSGSRGVNTEAFF.

V and J are TRBV27 and TRBJ2-5; perhaps D is TRBD1 or TRBD2 (5 bases each). The J call may be faulty, since TRBJ2-7 better matches the DNA end. Per germline, CDR1 MNHEY and CDR2 SMNVEV (reference sequence). The CDR3 is 14 residues long. This CDR3 is CASSLMSGGYEQYF. CDR3 coding DNA: TGTGCCAGCAGTTTAATGAGTGGGGGCTACGAGCAGTACTTC.

This clonotype was observed once. CDR3 in DNA: TGTGCCGGCCGATCGGGACAGGGGGCGCAGGAGACCCAGTACTTC. It encodes CAGRSGQGAQETQYF. The V gene is TRBV27, the J gene TRBJ2-5; 12 positions match TRBD1. In germline, CDR1 is MNHEY, CDR2 SMNVEV (reference sequence). CDR3 size: 15 residues. Trimming at V came to 11 bases and at J to 5 bases, leaving 12 bases not matched to a gene.

This sequence joins TRBV18 and TRBJ1-1; 8 positions match TRBD1. The V gene end was trimmed by 3 bases and the J gene end by 6 bases; junction bases not matched to a gene: 6. CDR1 KGHSH and CDR2 LQKENI come from the germline V gene. The CDR3 totals 14 residues. The CDR3 nucleotides are TGTGCCAGCTCACCCGGACAGGGCAACCCTGAAGCTTTCTTT. Protein: CASSPGQGNPEAFF.

This clonotype appeared a few times. This CDR3 is CSARGGLSRGALGGYTF. The CDR3 bases are TGCAGTGCTAGAGGAGGACTGAGCCGCGGGGCCTTGGGGGGCTACACCTTC. V is TRBV20-1 and J is TRBJ1-2; weak D call: TRBD1 (5 bases). Germline V gene data show CDR1 as DFQATT and CDR2 as SNEGSKA (reference sequence). Trimming removed 1 base from V and 8 bases from J, with 26 bases in between. The CDR3 has 17 residues.

This chain links TRBV29-1 with TRBJ2-7; D is possibly TRBD2 (5 bases). This CDR3 comprises 13 residues. The V gene lost 1 base and the J gene lost 4 bases, with 11 bases spanning the gap. CDR1 SQVTM and CDR2 ANQGSEA come from the germline V gene. In DNA form, the CDR3 reads TGCAGCGTTGAAGGCAGGACTGAATACGAGCAGTACTTC. Its translation is CSVEGRTEYEQYF.

This clonotype was seen a few times. This chain joins TRBV4-1 and TRBJ2-7; 11 bases are a match to TRBD1. The CDR3 has 15 amino acids. Germline V CDR1 and CDR2: MGHRA, YSYEKL. Unmatched junction bases numbered 3, after V lost 3 bases and J lost 2 bases. CDR3 sequence reads: CASSHPGQGAYEQYF. The CDR3, as DNA: TGCGCCAGCAGCCACCCGGGACAGGGGGCCTACGAGCAGTACTTC.

In its sample, this clonotype was seen a few times. The V and J genes are TRBV6-5 and TRBJ2-1; 8 bases match TRBD2. Germline values: CDR1 MNHEY, CDR2 SVGAGI. V lost 0 bases and J lost 3; bases outside the gene matches: 10. The length of the CDR3 is 18 residues. The CDR3 coding sequence is TGTGCCAGCAGTTACTCGATGGGGGCGGGACTAGACTACAATGAGCAGTTCTTC. Translated, it gives CASSYSMGAGLDYNEQFF.

The gene calls are TRBV6-1 and TRBJ1-3; D remains ambiguous. Germline CDR1 MNHNS, CDR2 SASEGT. This CDR3 is built from 13 residues. V lost 7 bases and J 1 base, leaving 8 bases between the germline ends. CDR3 DNA: TGTGCCAGCAACTGGGAATCTGGAAACACCATATATTTT. Its protein is CASNWESGNTIYF.

The rearrangement links TRBV4-3 to TRBJ2-5; no reliable D call. The closer fit of TRBJ2-7 to the DNA end suggests the J call may be wrong. Per germline, CDR1 LGHNA and CDR2 YSLEER. This CDR3 is built from 13 residues. CDR3 sequence reads: CASSQEDGNEQYF. The CDR3 nucleotides are TGCGCCAGCAGCCAAGAGGACGGAAACGAGCAGTACTTC.

This clonotype has only a few counts. The chain employs TRBV6-5 and TRBJ2-1; unclear D gene. CDR3 length: 14 residues. Per germline, CDR1 MNHEY and CDR2 SVGAGI. Deletions cut 4 bases from V and 0 bases from J, with 7 bases between. CDR3 DNA sequence: TGTGCCAGCAGTTCCGTGAGCTCCTACAATGAGCAGTTCTTC. Residues: CASSSVSSYNEQFF.

The rearrangement uses TRBV15 and TRBJ2-7; D is perhaps TRBD1 (6 bases). Per the germline V gene, CDR1 is LNHNV and CDR2 is YYDKDF (reference sequence). V dropped 1 base and J dropped 0 bases, with 10 bases sitting between them. The CDR3 is made up of 15 amino acids. The CDR3 coding sequence is TGTGCCACCAGCAGAGGTTGGGACACCTCCTACGAGCAGTACTTC. Translating it yields CATSRGWDTSYEQYF.

This rearrangement joins TRBV12-3 or TRBV12-4 to TRBJ2-1; D is unresolved. This CDR3 is built from 13 residues. Trimming pared 3 bases from V and 6 bases from J, leaving 9 bases between. The CDR3 sequence is CASSFGMGNEQFF. Here the CDR3 DNA reads TGTGCCAGCAGTTTTGGTATGGGCAATGAGCAGTTCTTC.

The rearrangement uses TRBV20-1 and TRBJ2-5, with D possibly TRBD2 on 6 matching bases. Germline CDR1 is DFQATT and CDR2 is SNEGSKA (reference sequence). The V and J ends lost 3 bases and 4 bases respectively, with 12 bases between them. This CDR3 region has 13 residues. This CDR3 is CSARKPGLETQYF. The CDR3 DNA is TGCAGTGCTAGGAAGCCGGGACTAGAGACCCAGTACTTC.

Only a few counts were recorded for this clonotype. The chain has TRBV9 and TRBJ1-6; D uncertain. CDR3 size: 15 residues. V lost 0 bases and J lost 9, with 13 bases in between. The germline gives CDR1 SGDLS, CDR2 YYNGEE. The CDR3 is CASSVAPGEFSPLHF. The CDR3 DNA reads as TGTGCCAGCAGCGTAGCCCCCGGGGAATTTTCACCCCTCCACTTT.

The CDR3 loop is CASSDPTGWDSPLHF. The CDR3 nucleotides read TGTGCCAGCAGTGATCCCACAGGGTGGGATTCACCCCTCCACTTT. The chain recombines TRBV2 with TRBJ1-6; maybe TRBD1 (6 bases). V was cut by 3 bases and J by 8 bases, with 14 bases left in between. This CDR3 is 15 amino acids long. Germline V gene lookup returns CDR1 SNHLY and CDR2 FYNNEI.

Points on this clonotype: One end of the junction varies from germline; a read error may be responsible. This sequence joins TRBV10-3 and TRBJ2-3; 8 bases map to TRBD2. Germline loops: CDR1 ENHRY, CDR2 SYGVKD. The CDR3 runs 14 residues. DNA of the CDR3: TGTGTCATCAGTACGGGACTAGAAGGAGATACGCAGTATTTT. As protein: CVISTGLEGDTQYF.

The J gene is TRBJ1-2, the V gene TRBV5-1; D unclear. Between the trimmed V and J ends, which lost 2 bases and 2 bases, there was a span of 13 bases. This CDR3 comprises 15 residues. CDR1 and CDR2 (germline): SGHRS, YFSETQ. This CDR3 reads CASSLTGGRNYGYTF. CDR3 nucleotide sequence: TGCGCCAGCAGCTTAACGGGAGGAAGAAACTATGGCTACACCTTC.

The chain combines TRBV3-1 with TRBJ1-2, with D possibly TRBD1 on 5 matching bases. CDR3 length: 14 residues. Trimming removed 4 bases at V and 4 bases at J, with 13 bases between. CDR1 and CDR2 (germline): LGHDT, YNNKEL (reference sequence). The DNA of the CDR3 is TGTGCCAGCAGCCGAGGTCCAGGGAGCTATGGCTACACCTTC. Amino acids: CASSRGPGSYGYTF.

This sequence joins TRBV6-6 and TRBJ1-2; TRBD1 might be the D (5 bases). The CDR3 is made up of 13 amino acids. The V end lost 6 bases, the J end lost 13 bases, and 21 bases lay between the germline ends. Germline V gene data show CDR1 as MNHNY and CDR2 as SVGAGI (reference sequence). CDR3 sequence reads: CASRPTGGRPFTF. The CDR3, as DNA: TGTGCCAGCAGACCGACGGGGGGTCGGCCGTTCACCTTC.

The genes are TRBV28 and TRBJ1-2; D call uncertain. This CDR3 contains 12 residues. Germline lookup yields CDR1 MDHEN and CDR2 SYDVKM. The V end lost 5 bases, the J end lost 2 bases, and 6 bases lay between the germline ends. CDR3 protein: CASSPHNYGYTF. CDR3 DNA: TGTGCCAGCAGTCCCCACAACTATGGCTACACCTTC.

The chain has TRBV6-5 and TRBJ1-2, with D tentatively TRBD1 (5 bases). V lost 6 bases to trimming and J lost 4 bases, with 15 bases between them. Germline CDR1 is MNHEY and CDR2 is SVGAGI. This CDR3 contains 14 residues. CDR3 residues: CASSSLAGGYGYTF. Written as DNA, the CDR3 is TGTGCCAGCAGCTCCCTCGCGGGGGGCTATGGCTACACCTTC.

This clonotype was counted between two and nine times. The chain links TRBV5-1 to TRBJ2-4; 8 bases agree with TRBD1. The junction had 6 bases not matched to a gene; V was cut back by 4 bases and J by 6 bases. There are 14 residues in the CDR3. Germline CDR1 is SGHRS and CDR2 is YFSETQ. For the CDR3, the DNA is TGCGCCAGCAGCATAGGGGACAGGTTAAACATTCAGTACTTC. Its translation: CASSIGDRLNIQYF.

The chain combines TRBV7-9 with TRBJ1-2; D not resolved. Germline values: CDR1 SEHNR, CDR2 FQNEAQ (reference sequence). V was pared by 5 bases and J by 1 base, with 20 bases between. This CDR3 has 17 amino acids. The CDR3 region has the DNA TGTGCCAGCAGCACGAGAGGACGACCGTCGTTTAACTATGGCTACACCTTC. Its translation: CASSTRGRPSFNYGYTF.

The chain links TRBV3-1 to TRBJ2-2; either TRBD1 or TRBD2 may fit D (6 bases each). This CDR3 contains 13 residues. Germline V gene lookup returns CDR1 LGHDT and CDR2 YNNKEL (reference sequence). V lost 4 bases to trimming and J lost 5 bases, with 8 bases between them. The CDR3, as DNA: TGTGCCAGCAGCCCGGGGGCTACCGGGGAGCTGTTTTTT. It encodes CASSPGATGELFF.

The chain links TRBV11-1 to TRBJ2-3; no firm D call. The CDR3 totals 14 residues. Per germline, CDR1 SGHAT and CDR2 FQDESV (reference sequence). Trimming left V 5 bases short and J 4 bases short, with 13 bases between. The CDR3 loop is CASSLRNIADTQYF. The CDR3 bases are TGTGCCAGCAGCCTGCGGAACATAGCAGATACGCAGTATTTT.

The DNA of the CDR3 is TGTGCCAGCAAACGGGACGGCGAGCAGTACTTC. It is translated as CASKRDGEQYF. The chain couples TRBV2 to TRBJ2-7; D is possibly TRBD1 or TRBD2 (5 bases each). Trimming took off 7 bases at V and 6 bases at J, with 10 bases between the two ends. There are 11 residues in the CDR3. Germline V CDR1 and CDR2: SNHLY, FYNNEI.